The subject of this entry is one T cell receptor beta chain. Antigen: not known. This sample is part of a study of Ad26.COV2.S vaccination and SARS-CoV-2 variants. Method: immunoSEQ multiplex PCR; TCRdb's copy keeps in-frame clones and lacks some. Of hundreds of thousands of clones listed, about 86% are singletons. Notes on the study in general: Breadth, reportedly substantial, characterized the spike-specific CD8+ and CD4+ T cell responses after vaccination.

Treatment meaning: some 20 received Ad26.COV2.S at low or high dose, single or two shots; several received placebo; per-sample allocation not given. Specimens were obtained on day 63 following the first vaccine or placebo injection. Adults aged 18-55 years in Boston included the donor. The CDR3 has 12 residues. Trimming shortened V by 6 bases and J by 6 bases, and 12 bases separated the two germline ends. Germline V gene data show CDR1 as KGHSH and CDR2 as LQKENI. The specimen comprised peripheral blood, sampled in a trial of Ad26.COV2.S vaccine versus placebo. This clonotype was sampled from a person between 18 and 59 years old who received the Ad26.COV2.S COVID-19 vaccine or a placebo. V gene TRBV18 combines with J gene TRBJ2-7; D is unclear. The CDR3 nucleotides are TGTGCCAGCTCCCCGACCCTGGGCGAGCAGTACTTC. Its translation: CASSPTLGEQYF. The full variable domain, rest sourced from reference TRBV18 and TRBJ2-7, is NAGVMQNPRHLVRRRGQEARLRCSPMKGHSHVYWYRQLPEEGLKFMVYLQKENIIDESGMPKERFSAEFPKEGPSILRIQQVVRGDSAAYFCASSPTLGEQYFGPGTRLTVT.